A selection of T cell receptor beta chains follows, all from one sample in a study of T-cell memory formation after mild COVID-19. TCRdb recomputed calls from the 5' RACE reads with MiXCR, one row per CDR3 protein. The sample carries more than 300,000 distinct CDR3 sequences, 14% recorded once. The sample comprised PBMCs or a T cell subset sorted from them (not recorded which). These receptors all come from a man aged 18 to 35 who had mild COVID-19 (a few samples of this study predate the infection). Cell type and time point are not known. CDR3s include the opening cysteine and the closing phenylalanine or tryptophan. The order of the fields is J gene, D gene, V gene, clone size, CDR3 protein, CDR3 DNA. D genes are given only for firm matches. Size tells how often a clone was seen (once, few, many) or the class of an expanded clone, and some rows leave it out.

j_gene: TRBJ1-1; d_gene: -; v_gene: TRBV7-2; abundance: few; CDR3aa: CASSFFVGLSGTEAFF; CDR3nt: TGTGCCAGCAGCTTCTTTGTAGGGCTGTCCGGCACTGAAGCTTTCTTT
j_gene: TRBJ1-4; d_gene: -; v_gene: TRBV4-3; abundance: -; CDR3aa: CASSQDSGTEPKKLFF; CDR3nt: TGCGCCAGCAGCCAAGACTCCGGGACCGAACCGAAAAAACTGTTTTTT
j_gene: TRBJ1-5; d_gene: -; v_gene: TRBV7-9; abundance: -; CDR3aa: CASRGLGNQPQHF; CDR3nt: TGTGCCAGCAGGGGGCTTGGAAATCAGCCCCAGCATTTT
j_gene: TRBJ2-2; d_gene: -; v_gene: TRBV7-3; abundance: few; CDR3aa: CASSPYWNTGELFF; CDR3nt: TGTGCCAGCAGCCCATACTGGAACACCGGGGAGCTGTTTTTT
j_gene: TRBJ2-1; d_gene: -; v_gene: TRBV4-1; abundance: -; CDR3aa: CASRQQGIWEQFF; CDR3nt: TGCGCCAGCAGACAACAAGGGATCTGGGAGCAGTTCTTC
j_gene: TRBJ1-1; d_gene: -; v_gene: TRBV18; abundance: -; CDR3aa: CASSPTVDLQAFF; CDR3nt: TGTGCCAGCTCACCAACGGTCGACCTGCAAGCTTTCTTT
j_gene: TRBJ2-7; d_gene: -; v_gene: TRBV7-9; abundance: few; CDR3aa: CASSLIESSEQYF; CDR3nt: TGTGCCAGCAGCTTAATCGAGTCCTCCGAGCAGTACTTC
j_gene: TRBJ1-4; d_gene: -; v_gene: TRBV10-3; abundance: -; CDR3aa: CAIGNEKLFF; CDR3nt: TGTGCCATCGGAAATGAAAAACTGTTTTTT
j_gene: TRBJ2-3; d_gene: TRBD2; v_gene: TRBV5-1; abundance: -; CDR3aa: CASSLGLRRGSTDTQYF; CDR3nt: TGCGCCAGCAGCTTGGGACTTCGGCGGGGGAGCACAGATACGCAGTATTTT
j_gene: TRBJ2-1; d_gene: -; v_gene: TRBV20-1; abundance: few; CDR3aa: CSARDRFEQFF; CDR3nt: TGCAGTGCTAGAGACAGGTTTGAGCAGTTCTTC
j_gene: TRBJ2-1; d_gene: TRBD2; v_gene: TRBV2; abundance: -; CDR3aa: CARHRGLASYNEQFF; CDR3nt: TGTGCCAGACACAGGGGACTAGCGTCTTACAATGAGCAGTTCTTC
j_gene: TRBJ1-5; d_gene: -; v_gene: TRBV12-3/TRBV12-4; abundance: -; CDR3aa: CASSRNRIKQPQHF; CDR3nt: TGTGCCAGCAGTCGGAACAGGATTAAGCAGCCCCAGCATTTT
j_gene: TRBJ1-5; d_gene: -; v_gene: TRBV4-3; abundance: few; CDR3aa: CASSQDTEDQPQHF; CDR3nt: TGCGCCAGCAGCCAAGATACAGAGGATCAGCCCCAGCATTTT
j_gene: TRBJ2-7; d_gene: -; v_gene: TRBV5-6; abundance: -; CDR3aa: CASSPRIARDISSYEQYF; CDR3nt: TGTGCCAGCAGCCCGCGGATAGCTAGGGACATCAGCTCCTACGAGCAGTACTTC
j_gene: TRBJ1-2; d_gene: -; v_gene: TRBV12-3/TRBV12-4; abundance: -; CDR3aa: CASSFDRLLYGYTF; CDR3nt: TGTGCCAGCAGTTTCGACCGGCTCCTCTATGGCTACACCTTC
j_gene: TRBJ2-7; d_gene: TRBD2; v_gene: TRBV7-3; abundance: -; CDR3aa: CASSRDYSYEQYF; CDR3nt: TGTGCCAGCAGTAGGGACTACTCCTACGAGCAGTACTTC
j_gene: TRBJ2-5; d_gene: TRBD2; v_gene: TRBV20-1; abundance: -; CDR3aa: CSAIAGGGAQETQYF; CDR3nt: TGCAGTGCTATAGCGGGAGGCGGGGCCCAAGAGACCCAGTACTTC
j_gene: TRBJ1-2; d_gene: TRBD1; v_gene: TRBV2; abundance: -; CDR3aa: CASKDRDGYTF; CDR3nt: TGTGCCAGCAAAGACAGGGATGGCTACACCTTC
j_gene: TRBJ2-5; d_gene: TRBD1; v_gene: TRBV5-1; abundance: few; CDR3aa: CASSLGTGGLETQYF; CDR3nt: TGCGCCAGCAGCTTGGGGACAGGGGGCTTGGAGACCCAGTACTTC
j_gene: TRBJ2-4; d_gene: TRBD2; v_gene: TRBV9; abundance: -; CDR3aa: CASSVEGTSGENIQYF; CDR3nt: TGTGCCAGCAGCGTAGAGGGGACTAGCGGGGAAAACATTCAGTACTTC
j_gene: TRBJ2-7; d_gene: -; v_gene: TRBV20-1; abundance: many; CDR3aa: CSARQYTYEQYF; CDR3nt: TGCAGTGCCAGGCAGTATACCTACGAGCAGTACTTC
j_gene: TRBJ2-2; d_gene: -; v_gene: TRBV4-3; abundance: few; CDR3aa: CASSQETLGYRVTGELFF; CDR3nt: TGCGCCAGCAGCCAAGAAACGTTGGGGTACAGGGTCACCGGGGAGCTGTTTTTT
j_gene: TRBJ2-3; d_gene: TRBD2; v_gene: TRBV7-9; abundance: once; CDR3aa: CASSELAGDHTDTQYF; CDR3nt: TGTGCCAGCAGCGAGCTAGCGGGGGACCACACAGATACGCAGTATTTT
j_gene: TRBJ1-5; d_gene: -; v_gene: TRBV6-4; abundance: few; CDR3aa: CARRYQPQHF; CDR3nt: TGTGCCAGGAGATATCAGCCCCAGCATTTT
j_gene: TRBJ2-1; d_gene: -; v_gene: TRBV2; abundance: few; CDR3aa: CASSEGGHNEQFF; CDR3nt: TGTGCCAGCAGTGAAGGGGGTCACAATGAGCAGTTCTTC
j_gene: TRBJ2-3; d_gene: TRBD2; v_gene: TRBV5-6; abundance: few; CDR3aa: CASSLGGGGPTDTQYF; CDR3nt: TGTGCCAGCAGCTTGGGTGGCGGGGGGCCCACAGATACGCAGTATTTT
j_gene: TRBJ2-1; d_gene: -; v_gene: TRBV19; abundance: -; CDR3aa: CASSIGRPVNEQFF; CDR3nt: TGTGCCAGTAGTATAGGCCGTCCGGTCAATGAGCAGTTCTTC
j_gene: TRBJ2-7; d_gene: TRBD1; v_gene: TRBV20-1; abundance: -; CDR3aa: CSARLQGSYEQYF; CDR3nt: TGCAGTGCTCGACTACAGGGGTCCTACGAGCAGTACTTC
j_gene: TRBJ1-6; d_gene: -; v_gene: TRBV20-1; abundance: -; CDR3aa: CSARAGKGYNSPLHF; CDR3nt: TGCAGTGCTAGAGCAGGGAAAGGGTATAATTCACCCCTCCACTTT
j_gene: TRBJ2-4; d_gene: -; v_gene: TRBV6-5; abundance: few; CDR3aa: CASSTGRLAKNIQYF; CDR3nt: TGTGCCAGCAGTACGGGCCGTCTAGCCAAAAACATTCAGTACTTC
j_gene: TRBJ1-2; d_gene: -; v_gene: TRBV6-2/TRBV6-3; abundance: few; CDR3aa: CASSYAAGNYGYTF; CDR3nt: TGTGCCAGCAGTTACGCGGCGGGGAACTATGGCTACACCTTC
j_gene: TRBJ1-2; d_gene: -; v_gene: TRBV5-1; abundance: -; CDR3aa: CASSSEGGLSYTF; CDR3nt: TGCGCCAGCAGCTCGGAGGGCGGTCTAAGCTACACCTTC
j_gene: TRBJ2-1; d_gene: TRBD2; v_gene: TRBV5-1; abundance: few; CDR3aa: CASSRAGGLNEQFF; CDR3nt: TGCGCCAGCAGCAGAGCGGGGGGGCTCAATGAGCAGTTCTTC
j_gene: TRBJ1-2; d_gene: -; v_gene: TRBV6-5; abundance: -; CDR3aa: CASRSRDIANYGYTF; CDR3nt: TGTGCCAGCAGGTCACGGGACATAGCTAACTATGGCTACACCTTC
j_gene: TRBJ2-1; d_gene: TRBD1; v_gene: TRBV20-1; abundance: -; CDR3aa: CSARRGQVLSEQFF; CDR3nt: TGCAGTGCGAGAAGAGGACAGGTACTGTCCGAGCAGTTCTTC
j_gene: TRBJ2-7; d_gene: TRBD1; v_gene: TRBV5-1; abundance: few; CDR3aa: CASSLKRDSLYEQYF; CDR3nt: TGCGCCAGCAGCCTGAAACGGGACAGTCTCTACGAGCAGTACTTC
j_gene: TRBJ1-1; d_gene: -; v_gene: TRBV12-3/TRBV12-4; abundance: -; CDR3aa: CASSLGRGLNTEAFF; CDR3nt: TGTGCCAGCAGTTTAGGTAGGGGATTGAACACTGAAGCTTTCTTT
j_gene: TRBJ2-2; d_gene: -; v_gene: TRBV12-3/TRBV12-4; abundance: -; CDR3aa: CASSHRGPNTGELFF; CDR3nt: TGTGCCAGCAGCCACCGGGGGCCAAACACCGGGGAGCTGTTTTTT
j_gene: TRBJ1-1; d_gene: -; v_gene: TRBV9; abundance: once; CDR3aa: CASSADPNTEAFF; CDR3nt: TGTGCCAGCAGCGCAGACCCGAACACTGAAGCTTTCTTT
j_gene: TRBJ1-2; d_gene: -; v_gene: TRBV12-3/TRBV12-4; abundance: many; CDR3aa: CASSPTGPQTYYGYTF; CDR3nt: TGTGCCAGCAGTCCAACCGGGCCTCAGACCTACTATGGCTACACCTTC
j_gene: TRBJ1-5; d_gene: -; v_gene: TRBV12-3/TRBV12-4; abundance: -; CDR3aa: CASRTITGGNQPQHF; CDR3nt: TGTGCCAGCAGGACAATAACGGGGGGCAATCAGCCCCAGCATTTT
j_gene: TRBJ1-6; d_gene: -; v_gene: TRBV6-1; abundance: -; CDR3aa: CASTTSSYNSPLHF; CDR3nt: TGTGCCAGCACAACCAGCTCCTATAATTCACCCCTCCACTTT
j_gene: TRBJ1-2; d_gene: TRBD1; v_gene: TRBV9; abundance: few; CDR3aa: CASSVRGQGVDGYTF; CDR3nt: TGTGCCAGCAGCGTTCGGGGACAGGGGGTAGATGGCTACACCTTC
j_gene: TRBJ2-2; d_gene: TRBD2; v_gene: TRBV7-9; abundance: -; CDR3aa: CASRPLTSAGELFF; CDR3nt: TGTGCCAGCAGACCTCTAACTAGCGCCGGGGAGCTGTTTTTT
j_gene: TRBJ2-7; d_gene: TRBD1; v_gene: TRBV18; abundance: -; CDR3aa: CASSQSYRGEQYF; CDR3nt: TGTGCCAGCTCCCAATCCTACAGGGGCGAGCAGTACTTC
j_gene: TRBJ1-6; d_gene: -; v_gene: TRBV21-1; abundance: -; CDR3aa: CASSKRQGLSDNSPLHF; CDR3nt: TGTGCCAGCAGCAAGAGACAGGGCCTAAGCGATAATTCACCCCTCCACTTT
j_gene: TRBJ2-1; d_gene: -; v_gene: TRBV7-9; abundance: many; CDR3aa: CASTFSRRGGEQFF; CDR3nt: TGTGCCAGCACCTTTTCTCGCAGGGGGGGTGAGCAGTTCTTC
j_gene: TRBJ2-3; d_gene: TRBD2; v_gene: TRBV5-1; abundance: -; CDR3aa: CASRLLAGAADTQYF; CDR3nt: TGCGCCAGCAGACTCCTAGCGGGGGCGGCAGATACGCAGTATTTT
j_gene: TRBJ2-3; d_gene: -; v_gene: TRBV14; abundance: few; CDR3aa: CASSQDGHSPGQIDTQYF; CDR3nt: TGTGCCAGCAGCCAAGATGGACATTCCCCGGGGCAGATAGATACGCAGTATTTT
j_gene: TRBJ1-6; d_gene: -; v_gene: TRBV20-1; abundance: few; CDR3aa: CSARSPYGGNSPLHF; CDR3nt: TGCAGTGCTAGAAGTCCTTATGGGGGGAATTCACCCCTCCACTTT
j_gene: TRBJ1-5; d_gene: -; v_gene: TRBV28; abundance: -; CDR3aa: CASSLSAGLRAQHF; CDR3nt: TGTGCCAGCAGTTTGTCGGCAGGGCTGCGAGCCCAGCATTTT
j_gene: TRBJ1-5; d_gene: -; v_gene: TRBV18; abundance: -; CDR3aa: CASSPGTDGDQPQHF; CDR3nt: TGTGCCAGCTCACCTGGGACCGATGGGGATCAGCCCCAGCATTTT
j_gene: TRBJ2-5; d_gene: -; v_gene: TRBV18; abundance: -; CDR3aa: CASSPRGVQETQYF; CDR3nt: TGTGCCAGCTCACCACGGGGCGTTCAAGAGACCCAGTACTTC
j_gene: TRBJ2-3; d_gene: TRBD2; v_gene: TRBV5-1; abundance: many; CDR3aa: CASRLAGDTDTQYF; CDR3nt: TGCGCCAGCCGACTAGCGGGGGACACAGATACGCAGTATTTT
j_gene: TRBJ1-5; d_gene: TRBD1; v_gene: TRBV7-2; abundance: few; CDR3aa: CASSLGDRGNQPQHF; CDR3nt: TGTGCCAGCAGCTTAGGGGACAGGGGGAATCAGCCCCAGCATTTT
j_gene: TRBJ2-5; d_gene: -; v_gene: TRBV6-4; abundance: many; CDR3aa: CASGRGGRETQYF; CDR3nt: TGTGCCAGCGGGAGGGGGGGGCGAGAGACCCAGTACTTC
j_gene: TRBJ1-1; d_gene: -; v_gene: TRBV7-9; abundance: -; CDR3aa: CASSLGREAFF; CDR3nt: TGTGCCAGCAGCCTGGGCCGTGAAGCTTTCTTT
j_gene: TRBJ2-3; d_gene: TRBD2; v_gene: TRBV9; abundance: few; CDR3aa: CASSVEWTSPTDTQYF; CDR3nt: TGTGCCAGCAGCGTAGAATGGACTAGCCCCACAGATACGCAGTATTTT
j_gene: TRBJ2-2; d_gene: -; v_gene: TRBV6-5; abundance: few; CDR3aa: CASSYGAGELFF; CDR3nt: TGTGCCAGCAGTTATGGGGCCGGGGAGCTGTTTTTT